The T cell receptor beta chain under discussion was sequenced for a study of vaccination and CD4 T cells after COVID-19. Study as a whole: At a median about 95 days (range 35 to 161) after diagnosis, post-COVID samples were drawn. Study-level findings and limits: Post-vaccination, and not before, a median approximately 89% of reactive clones appeared in convalescent patients.

For this clonotype: Its antigen remains unknown. The conserved final phenylalanine or tryptophan is absent from the CDR3, which likely points to a read error.

With V trimmed by 6 bases and J by 4 bases, 8 bases remained unmatched. The CDR3 totals 14 residues. CDR1 is MNHEY and CDR2 is SVGEGT in the germline V gene. Described time point: late sampling 161 to 241 days after vaccination in a few convalescent patients. TCRdb fed the PCR reads into MiXCR, producing one record per CDR3 protein. Of about 36,000 distinct CDR3 sequences detected, approximately 40% appear once; the ten largest clones hold roughly 6%. The sequence derives from a human donor who had recovered from COVID-19. The source material was CD4+ T cells from blood, sampled about 7 months after SARS-CoV-2 vaccination. The chain has TRBV6-2 or TRBV6-3 and TRBJ2-5; 7 bases align to TRBD1. The CDR3, as DNA: TGTGCCAGCAGCCCTACAGGGGAAGGAGAGACCCAGTACTTA. The encoded protein is CASSPTGEGETQYL.